This TCR beta chain was sequenced in a study of human T cells and chemical hapten exposure. Study in general: Alopecia areata, totalis or universalis affected patients who were mostly female.

TCRdb passed the RACE reads through MiXCR, listing each CDR3 protein once. The sample lists some 70,000 distinct CDR3 sequences, more than 30% occurring once. Described time point: patch test 1, 2 weeks after DPC sensitization. Specified treatment: therapeutic diphenylcyclopropenone sensitization with weekly scalp DPC. The V end was cut by 7 bases, the J end by 2 bases, with 12 bases between. The CDR3 has 14 amino acids. V is TRBV12-3 or TRBV12-4 and J is TRBJ1-5, with D unresolved. This sequence originates from a man in his forties with alopecia areata. Some clones in this sample may be carry-over from other donors' samples. The sample consisted of whole blood, taken in connection with sensitization to the hapten diphenylcyclopropenone (DPC). The CDR3 loop is CASNLLGGNQPQHF. The DNA of the CDR3 is TGTGCCAGCAATCTACTTGGTGGCAATCAGCCCCAGCATTTT.